The following is a T cell receptor beta chain sequence with its context. Its target is unknown. This record belongs to a study of cytomegalovirus exposure and HLA in healthy donors. The study's findings and limits: More clonal expansion characterized HLA-associated TCR beta chains than equally common others in a later analysis.

This CDR3 contains 13 residues. The germline CDR1 and CDR2 sequences are SGDLS and YYNGEE. V shed 6 bases and J 3 bases; nucleotides not matched to a gene: 4. Vbeta (60) and Jbeta (13) primers were used in the PCR. Here immunoSEQ multiplex PCR was the method, and the copy in TCRdb shows in-frame clones only, minus some. The sample has some 120,000 clones; around 73% are singletons. This rearrangement joins TRBV9 to TRBJ2-7, with TRBD1 identical over 9 bases. The TCR sequence derives from a man under 40 in good health and CMV-seropositive. The sequencing sample was made of PBMCs. CDR3 in DNA: TGTGCCAGCAACCCGACAGGGGGCTACGAGCAGTACTTC. It is translated as CASNPTGGYEQYF.